These 21 T cell receptor beta chains came from one sample sequenced in a study of radiotherapy plus CTLA-4 blockade in lung cancer. Profiled with immunoSEQ multiplex PCR; TCRdb holds only in-frame clones, not every one. The sample shows some 51,000 clones, 77% of them seen only once. The sample in question was peripheral blood, obtained from a patient treated with radiotherapy plus ipilimumab. These receptors were taken from a human donor with non-small cell lung cancer whose response to radiotherapy plus ipilimumab could not be evaluated.

The chain uses TRBV7-2 and TRBJ1-3; no clear D. Germline V CDR1 and CDR2: SGHTA, FQGNSA. CDR3 length: 16 amino acids. The ends were cut back, 1 base at V and 0 bases at J, with 10 bases in the middle. The CDR3 DNA follows: TGTGCCAGCAGCTTAGACCCAGAACCCTCTGGAAACACCATATATTTT. Residues: CASSLDPEPSGNTIYF.

In the case of this clone: Its ends do not fully match the called genes, so a read error is possible. The chain combines TRBV9 with TRBJ1-1; D not resolved. Germline CDR1 and CDR2: SGDLS and YYNGEE. The CDR3 extends over 13 amino acids. The CDR3 spells CASSVAETGAILF. The DNA for the CDR3 is TGTGCCAGCAGCGTAGCTGAGACGGGAGCGATTCTCTTT.

This chain uses TRBV5-1 with TRBJ1-1; 7 bases are a match to TRBD1. Germline assignment: CDR1 SGHRS and CDR2 YFSETQ. The CDR3 contains 12 residues. V was clipped by 3 bases and J by 10 bases; unmatched bases: 6. The CDR3 loop is CASSSRQGRAFF. The CDR3 region has the DNA TGCGCCAGCAGCTCGAGACAGGGAAGAGCTTTCTTT.

The J gene is TRBJ1-2, the V gene TRBV10-1, with 7 bases lining up with TRBD1. V lost 1 base and J lost 6; bases outside the gene matches: 5. The CDR3 spans 14 residues. Per the germline V gene, CDR1 is WNHNN and CDR2 is SYGVQD (reference sequence). The CDR3, as DNA: TGCGCCAGCAGTGAGTTTGTAGGGGGCGATGGCTACACCTTC. It encodes CASSEFVGGDGYTF.

This chain connects TRBV4-2 to TRBJ1-4; D might be TRBD1 (5 bases). This CDR3 is built from 15 residues. Trimming took 3 bases from V and 7 from J, leaving 15 bases between them. Germline CDR1 reads LGHNA; CDR2 reads YNFKEQ. The DNA of the CDR3 is TGTGCCAGCAGCCATGACTGGGGCCCTTCTGAAAAACTGTTTTTT. Encoded protein: CASSHDWGPSEKLFF.

This chain links TRBV11-3 with TRBJ1-3; D remains unclear. The V end lost 5 bases, the J end lost 2 bases, and 7 bases lay between the germline ends. This CDR3 spans 13 amino acids. CDR1 and CDR2 from the germline V gene are SGHNT and YENEEA. The CDR3, as DNA: TGTGCCAGCAGCCCAGGTCCTGGAAACACCATATATTTT. Its protein is CASSPGPGNTIYF.

The count of this clone is one. V and J are TRBV5-1 and TRBJ2-7; 8 bases agree with TRBD1. The CDR3 loop spans 15 amino acids. V shed 0 bases, J shed 4 bases, and the junction held 6 bases outside the gene matches. The V gene's germline CDR1 is SGHRS and CDR2 YFSETQ. The CDR3 is CASSLEQGGRYEQYF. CDR3 sequence (DNA): TGCGCCAGCAGCTTGGAACAGGGGGGTCGGTACGAGCAGTACTTC.

The chain couples TRBV9 to TRBJ1-2; 7 nucleotides agree with TRBD1. CDR1 and CDR2 (germline): SGDLS, YYNGEE. Trimming at V came to 4 bases and at J to 4 bases, leaving 10 bases not matched to a gene. The CDR3 spans 15 residues. CDR3 amino acids: CASSLTGVGTYGYTF. The CDR3 region has the DNA TGTGCCAGCAGCTTAACAGGGGTTGGAACCTATGGCTACACCTTC.

The chain has TRBV5-1 and TRBJ2-7; 12 bases are a match to TRBD2. The CDR3 length is 14 residues. Germline V gives CDR1 SGHRS, CDR2 YFSETQ. J was trimmed by 6 bases and V by 4 bases; bases with no gene match: 5. CDR3 sequence: CASSPGLAGREQYF. CDR3 nucleotide sequence: TGCGCCAGCAGCCCGGGACTAGCGGGCCGCGAGCAGTACTTC.

The V call is TRBV7-3, the J call TRBJ2-1; D is possibly TRBD1 (6 bases). CDR3 length: 15 residues. Germline V gene sequence: CDR1 SGHTA, CDR2 FQGTGA. Trimming took off 5 bases at V and 0 bases at J, with 11 bases between the two ends. In DNA form, the CDR3 reads TGTGCCAGCAGCCCCGAGACAGGCTCCTACAATGAGCAGTTCTTC. This sequence encodes CASSPETGSYNEQFF.

In its sample, this clone was seen a few times. The rearrangement uses TRBV7-9 and TRBJ1-1; D is unclear. V shed 4 bases and J shed 6 bases, with 9 bases lying between them. The CDR3 runs to 12 residues. The germline V gene has CDR1 SEHNR and CDR2 FQNEAQ (reference sequence). The CDR3 DNA reads TGTGCCAGCAGCTCCATTACATCTGAAGCTTTCTTT. This gives the protein CASSSITSEAFF.

The V gene is TRBV5-6, the J gene TRBJ1-3; 7 nucleotides align to TRBD1. The CDR3 spans 16 residues. V dropped 2 bases and J dropped 0; count of bases not matched to a gene: 5. CDR1 and CDR2 (germline): SGHDT, YYEEEE. CDR3 sequence reads: CASSLRGHLSGNTIYF. The DNA of the CDR3 is TGTGCCAGCAGCTTAAGGGGGCACCTCTCTGGAAACACCATATATTTT.

This sequence joins TRBV5-1 and TRBJ2-7; 11 positions agree with TRBD2. With 1 base clipped from V and 1 base from J, the junction kept 10 bases outside the gene matches. The CDR3 consists of 18 residues. Germline V gives CDR1 SGHRS, CDR2 YFSETQ. CDR3 sequence: CASSLQRLAGSLSYEQYF. The CDR3, as DNA: TGCGCCAGCAGCTTGCAACGACTAGCGGGGTCCCTGTCCTACGAGCAGTACTTC.

This chain links TRBV7-9 with TRBJ1-6; D is possibly TRBD1 (6 bases). V lost 3 bases to trimming and J lost 6 bases, with 18 bases between them. Germline V gene data show CDR1 as SEHNR and CDR2 as FQNEAQ (reference sequence). The CDR3 length is 17 residues. In nucleotides, the CDR3 is TGTGCCAGCAGCTTCGGCGGGGGTGGACAGATTAATTCACCCCTCCACTTT. It codes for CASSFGGGGQINSPLHF.

In its sample, this clone was seen once. The chain links TRBV7-9 to TRBJ1-2; D remains ambiguous. The CDR3 runs to 12 residues. Germline values: CDR1 SEHNR, CDR2 FQNEAQ (reference sequence). Trimming took 1 base from V and 7 from J, leaving 7 bases between them. The CDR3 protein is CASSLGAVGYTF. DNA for the CDR3: TGTGCCAGCAGCTTAGGGGCAGTTGGCTACACCTTC.

The chain is built from TRBV7-3 and TRBJ2-3, with D possibly being TRBD2 (5 bases). Per germline, CDR1 SGHTA and CDR2 FQGTGA. Trimming shortened V by 5 bases and J by 5 bases, and 14 bases separated the two germline ends. The CDR3 has 14 amino acids. The CDR3 coding sequence is TGTGCCAGCAGCGTCGGGCGCCGGGGAGATACGCAGTATTTT. Its translation: CASSVGRRGDTQYF. The whole variable domain, filled in from reference TRBV7-3 and TRBJ2-3, reads GAGVSQTPSNKVTEKGKYVELRCDPISGHTALYWYRQSLGQGPEFLIYFQGTGAADDSGLPNDRFFAVRPEGSVSTLKIQRTERGDSAVYLCASSVGRRGDTQYFGPGTRLTVL.

This clone was counted once. V usage is TRBV5-1 and J usage is TRBJ2-3; TRBD2 is a possible D gene (5 bases). Germline CDR1 reads SGHRS; CDR2 reads YFSETQ. V was shortened by 7 bases and J by 0 bases, with 15 bases between the two germline ends. This CDR3 has 15 residues. The CDR3 DNA sequence: TGCGCCAGCCGGGAAGACCCTTCTAGCACAGATACGCAGTATTTT. Encoded protein: CASREDPSSTDTQYF.

The V gene is TRBV4-2, the J gene TRBJ1-2; D not certain. Germline V lookup: CDR1 LGHNA, CDR2 YNFKEQ. CDR3 length: 14 residues. The V gene lost 0 bases and the J gene lost 4 bases, with 9 bases spanning the gap. CDR3 in amino acids: CASSQEAGTYGYTF. CDR3 nucleotides: TGTGCCAGCAGCCAAGAGGCTGGCACCTATGGCTACACCTTC.

The chain recombines TRBV29-1 with TRBJ2-7; 7 nucleotides match TRBD2. With 5 bases clipped from V and 3 bases from J, the junction kept 4 bases outside the gene matches. CDR3 length equals 12 residues. Germline CDR1 reads SQVTM; CDR2 reads ANQGSEA. This chain's CDR3 is CSVLGGGYEQYF. The CDR3 DNA reads TGCAGCGTTCTGGGCGGGGGCTACGAGCAGTACTTC.

This chain joins TRBV4-3 and TRBJ2-5; 9 bases agree with TRBD1. The J call may be in error: the DNA end matches TRBJ2-7 better. The CDR3 is 15 amino acids. The germline CDR1 and CDR2 sequences are LGHNA and YSLEER. The CDR3 DNA follows: TGCGCCAGCAGCCAAACACAGGGGGCCCCCTACGAGCAGTACTTC. Translating gives CASSQTQGAPYEQYF.

The chain links TRBV5-4 to TRBJ2-1; D perhaps matches TRBD2 (6 bases). Germline V gene lookup returns CDR1 SGHNT and CDR2 YYREEE (reference sequence). Between the trimmed V and J ends, which lost 10 bases and 0 bases, there was a span of 11 bases. The CDR3 runs to 13 residues. CDR3 protein: CAVGDSSYNEQFF. CDR3 nucleotide sequence: TGTGCCGTCGGGGACTCCTCCTACAATGAGCAGTTCTTC.